What follows are 10 T cell receptor beta chains derived from one specimen sequenced in a study of response to subunit inactivated influenza vaccine. TCRdb redid the calling of the RT-PCR reads with MiXCR, one entry per CDR3 protein. The data show about 540,000 distinct CDR3 sequences, with under 30% seen just once and approximately 2.9% held by the top ten. This sample was also put to use in a study of T cells expressing NK-cell markers. From that study: Beta-chain TCR cDNA was generated via 5'RACE template switching with UMIs.

The starting material was CD4+ T cells sorted from PBMCs, obtained approximately 13 days after vaccination. The receptors originated from a man aged 50 or older who received an inactivated influenza vaccine.

The chain carries TRBV10-1 and TRBJ2-7, with D hard to call. Trimming removed 2 bases from V and 6 bases from J, with 11 bases in between. From germline, CDR1 is WNHNN and CDR2 SYGVQD (reference sequence). The CDR3 consists of 13 residues. The CDR3 here is CASSEQVSGEQYF. CDR3 sequence (DNA): TGCGCCAGCAGTGAGCAGGTTTCGGGCGAGCAGTACTTC.

The chain links TRBV7-9 to TRBJ2-3; unclear D gene. The ends were cut back, 6 bases at V and 4 bases at J, with 14 bases in the middle. This CDR3 contains 14 residues. In germline, CDR1 is SEHNR, CDR2 FQNEAQ (reference sequence). CDR3 coding DNA: TGTGCCAGCAGTGACTGGGTAGGCTCAGATACGCAGTATTTT. This sequence encodes CASSDWVGSDTQYF.

This sequence joins TRBV4-3 and TRBJ2-1, with 9 bases fitting TRBD2. The CDR3 has 16 amino acids. Looked up from germline, CDR1 is LGHNA and CDR2 is YSLEER. J gave up 7 bases and V 4 bases, and 11 bases lay outside the gene matches. The CDR3 DNA follows: TGCGCCAGCAGCCTTGGACTAGCGAGAGTTGTTAATGAGCAGTTCTTC. Its protein product is CASSLGLARVVNEQFF.

This chain links TRBV7-9 with TRBJ2-1, with TRBD1 identical over 8 bases. CDR3 size: 16 residues. V shed 5 bases, J shed 5 bases, and the junction held 11 bases outside the gene matches. Germline CDR1 reads SEHNR; CDR2 reads FQNEAQ (reference sequence). CDR3 DNA sequence: TGTGCCAGCAGCCAGGACAGGGCCTTTAGAGACAATGAGCAGTTCTTC. It is translated as CASSQDRAFRDNEQFF.

V is TRBV11-1 and J is TRBJ2-4; no reliable D call. The germline V gene encodes CDR1 SGHAT and CDR2 FQDESV (reference sequence). Trimming took 4 bases from V and 0 from J, leaving 28 bases between them. This CDR3 comprises 21 residues. CDR3 sequence reads: CASSSSQAQLSRGIAKNIQYF. The CDR3 coding sequence is TGTGCCAGCAGCTCCTCCCAGGCCCAACTTAGTCGCGGAATAGCCAAAAACATTCAGTACTTC.

J is TRBJ2-1 and V is TRBV9; possible D gene TRBD1, 5 bases. The CDR3 loop spans 15 amino acids. Deletions cut 0 bases from V and 0 bases from J, with 7 bases between. Looked up from germline, CDR1 is SGDLS and CDR2 is YYNGEE. CDR3 nucleotides: TGTGCCAGCAGCGTAGAGGGGAACTCCTACAATGAGCAGTTCTTC. Its protein is CASSVEGNSYNEQFF.

This clonotype was observed a handful of times. The chain couples TRBV7-9 to TRBJ2-1; the D is unclear. Germline CDR1 reads SEHNR; CDR2 reads FQNEAQ (reference sequence). CDR3 length: 14 amino acids. V was cut by 4 bases and J by 5 bases, with 12 bases left in between. The CDR3 loop is CASSWGNSHNEQFF. CDR3 coding DNA: TGTGCCAGCAGCTGGGGTAATAGCCACAATGAGCAGTTCTTC.

V usage is TRBV5-5 and J usage is TRBJ2-3; 8 bases line up with TRBD1. CDR1 is SGHKS, CDR2 YYEKEE, per germline (reference sequence). V lost 2 bases, J lost 3 bases, and 5 bases stayed unmatched. CDR3 size: 15 residues. CDR3: CASSFQGARTDTQYF. In DNA, the CDR3 is TGTGCCAGCAGCTTCCAGGGGGCACGGACAGATACGCAGTATTTT.

J is TRBJ2-7 and V is TRBV20-1; TRBD1 might be the D (8 bases). The V gene lost 1 base and the J gene lost 1 base, with 17 bases spanning the gap. Germline CDR1 reads DFQATT; CDR2 reads SNEGSKA (reference sequence). The CDR3 is 16 residues long. The CDR3 DNA sequence: TGCAGTGCTAGAGGGGGGGGGACAGGTTCTTCCTACGAGCAGTACTTC. It codes for CSARGGGTGSSYEQYF.

This clonotype was seen a few times. The chain is built from TRBV12-3 or TRBV12-4 and TRBJ2-7, with D perhaps matching TRBD1 (5 bases). V lost 1 base, J lost 4 bases, and 11 bases lay in between. The CDR3 runs to 14 residues. The chain's CDR3 is CASSLGRVGYEQYF. In DNA form, the CDR3 reads TGTGCCAGCAGTTTAGGCAGGGTAGGATACGAGCAGTACTTC.